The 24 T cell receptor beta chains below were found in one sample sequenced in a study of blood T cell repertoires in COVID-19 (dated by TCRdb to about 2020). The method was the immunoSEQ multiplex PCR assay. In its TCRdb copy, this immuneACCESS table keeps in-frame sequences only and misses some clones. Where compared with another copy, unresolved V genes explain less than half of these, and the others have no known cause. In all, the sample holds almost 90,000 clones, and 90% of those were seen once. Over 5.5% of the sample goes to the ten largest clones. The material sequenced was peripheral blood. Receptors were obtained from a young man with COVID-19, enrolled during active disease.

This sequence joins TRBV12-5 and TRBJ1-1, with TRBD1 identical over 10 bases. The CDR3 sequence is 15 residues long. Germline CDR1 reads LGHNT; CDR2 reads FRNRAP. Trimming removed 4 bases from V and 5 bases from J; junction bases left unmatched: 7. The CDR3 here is CASGSQPGQGTEAFF. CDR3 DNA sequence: TGTGCTAGTGGTTCACAACCGGGACAGGGGACTGAAGCTTTCTTT.

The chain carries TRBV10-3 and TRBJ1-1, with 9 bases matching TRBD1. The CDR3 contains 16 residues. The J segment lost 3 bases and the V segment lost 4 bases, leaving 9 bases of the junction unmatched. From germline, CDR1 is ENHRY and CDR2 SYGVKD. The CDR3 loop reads CAISGDRQGGYTEAFF. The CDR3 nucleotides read TGTGCCATCAGTGGGGACCGACAGGGGGGTTACACTGAAGCTTTCTTT.

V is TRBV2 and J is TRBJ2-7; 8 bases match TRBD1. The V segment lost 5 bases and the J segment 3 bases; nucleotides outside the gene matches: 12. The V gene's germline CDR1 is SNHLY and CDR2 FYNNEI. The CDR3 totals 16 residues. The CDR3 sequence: CASSPTWDRRDYEQYF. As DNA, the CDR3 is TGTGCCAGCAGTCCGACTTGGGACAGGCGAGACTACGAGCAGTACTTC.

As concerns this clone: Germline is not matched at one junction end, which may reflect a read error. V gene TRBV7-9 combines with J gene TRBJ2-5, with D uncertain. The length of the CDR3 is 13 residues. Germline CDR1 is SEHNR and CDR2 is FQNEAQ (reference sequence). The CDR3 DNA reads TGTGCCAGCACCTTAGGAGTGAAAGAGACCCAGTACTTC. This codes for CASTLGVKETQYF.

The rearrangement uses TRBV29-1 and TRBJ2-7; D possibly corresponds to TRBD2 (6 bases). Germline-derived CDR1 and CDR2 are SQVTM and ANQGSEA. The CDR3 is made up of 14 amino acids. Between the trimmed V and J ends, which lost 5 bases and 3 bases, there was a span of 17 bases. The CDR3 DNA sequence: TGCAGCGTTATCAGTAGCGGACGGGTCTACGAGCAGTACTTC. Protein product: CSVISSGRVYEQYF.

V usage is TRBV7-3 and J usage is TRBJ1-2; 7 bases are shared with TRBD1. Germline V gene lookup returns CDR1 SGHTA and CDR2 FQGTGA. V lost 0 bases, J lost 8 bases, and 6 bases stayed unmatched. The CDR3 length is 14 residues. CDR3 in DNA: TGTGCCAGCAGCTTAACGGGAACAGGGGCGGGCTACACCTTC. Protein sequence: CASSLTGTGAGYTF.

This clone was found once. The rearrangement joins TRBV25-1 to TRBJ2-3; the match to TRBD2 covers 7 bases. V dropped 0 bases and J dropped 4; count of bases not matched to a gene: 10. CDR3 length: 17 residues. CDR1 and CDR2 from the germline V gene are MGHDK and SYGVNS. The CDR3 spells CASSEYPRLAVPDTQYF. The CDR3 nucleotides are TGTGCCAGCAGTGAATATCCAAGGCTAGCGGTCCCAGATACGCAGTATTTT.

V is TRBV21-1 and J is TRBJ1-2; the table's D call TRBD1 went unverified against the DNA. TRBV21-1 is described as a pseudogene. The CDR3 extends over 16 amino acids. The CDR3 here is CASSKVGEGETYGYTF. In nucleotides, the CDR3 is TGTGCCAGCAGCAAAGTTGGCGAGGGGGAGACCTATGGCTACACCTTC.

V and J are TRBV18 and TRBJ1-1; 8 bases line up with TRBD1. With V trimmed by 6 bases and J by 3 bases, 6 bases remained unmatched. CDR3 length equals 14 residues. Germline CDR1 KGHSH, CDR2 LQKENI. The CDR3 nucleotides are TGTGCCAGCTCTTCGGGACAGGCAGACACTGAAGCTTTCTTT. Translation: CASSSGQADTEAFF.

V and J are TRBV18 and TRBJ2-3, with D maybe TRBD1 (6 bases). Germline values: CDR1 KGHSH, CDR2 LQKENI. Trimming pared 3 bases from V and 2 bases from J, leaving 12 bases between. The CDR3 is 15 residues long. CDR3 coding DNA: TGTGCCAGCTCACCGGTACAGGGAATCACAGATACGCAGTATTTT. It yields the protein CASSPVQGITDTQYF.

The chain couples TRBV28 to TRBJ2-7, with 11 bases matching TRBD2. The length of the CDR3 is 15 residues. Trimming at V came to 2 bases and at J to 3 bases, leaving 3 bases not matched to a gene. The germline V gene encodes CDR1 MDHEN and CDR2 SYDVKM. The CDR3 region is CASSLGLAGGYEQYF. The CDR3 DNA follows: TGTGCCAGCAGTTTAGGGCTAGCGGGAGGCTACGAGCAGTACTTC.

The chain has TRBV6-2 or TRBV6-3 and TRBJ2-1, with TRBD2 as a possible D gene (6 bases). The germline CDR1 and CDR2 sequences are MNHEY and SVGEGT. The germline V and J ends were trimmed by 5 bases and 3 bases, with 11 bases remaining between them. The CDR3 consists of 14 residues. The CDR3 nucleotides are TGTGCCAGCAGTAGGGGCGGGATCTACAATGAGCAGTTCTTC. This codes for CASSRGGIYNEQFF.

The DNA of the CDR3 is TGTGCCAGCAGTTACTCTGGCAGGGGGCACGAAAAACTGTTTTTT. Encoded protein: CASSYSGRGHEKLFF. The J gene is TRBJ1-4, the V gene TRBV6-6; 8 bases are a match to TRBD1. The ends lost 0 bases at V and 8 bases at J; junction bases unmatched: 5. Germline-derived CDR1 and CDR2 are MNHNY and SVGAGI (reference sequence). This CDR3 has 15 residues.

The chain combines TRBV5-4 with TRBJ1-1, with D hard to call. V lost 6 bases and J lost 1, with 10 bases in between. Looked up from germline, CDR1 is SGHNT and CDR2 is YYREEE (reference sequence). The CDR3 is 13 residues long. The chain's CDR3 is CASISQPNTEAFF. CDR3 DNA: TGTGCCAGCATTTCACAGCCGAACACTGAAGCTTTCTTT.

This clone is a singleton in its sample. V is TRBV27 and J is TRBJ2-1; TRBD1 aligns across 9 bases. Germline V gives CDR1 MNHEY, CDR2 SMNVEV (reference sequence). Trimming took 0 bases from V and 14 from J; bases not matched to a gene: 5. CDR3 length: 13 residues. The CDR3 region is CASSLSDDRGKFF. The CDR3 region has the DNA TGTGCCAGCAGTTTATCCGACGACAGGGGGAAGTTCTTC.

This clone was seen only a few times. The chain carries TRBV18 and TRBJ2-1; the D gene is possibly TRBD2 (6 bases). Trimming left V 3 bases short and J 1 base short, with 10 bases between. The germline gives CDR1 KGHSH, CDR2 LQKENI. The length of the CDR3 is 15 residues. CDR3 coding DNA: TGTGCCAGCTCACCGAATAGCGGATCCTACAATGAGCAGTTCTTC. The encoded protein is CASSPNSGSYNEQFF.

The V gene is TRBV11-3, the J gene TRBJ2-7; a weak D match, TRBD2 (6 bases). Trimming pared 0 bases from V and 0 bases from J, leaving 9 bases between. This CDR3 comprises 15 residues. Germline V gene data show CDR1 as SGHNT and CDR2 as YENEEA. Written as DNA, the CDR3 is TGTGCCAGCAGCTTAGAAGGCGGGAACTCCTACGAGCAGTACTTC. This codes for CASSLEGGNSYEQYF.

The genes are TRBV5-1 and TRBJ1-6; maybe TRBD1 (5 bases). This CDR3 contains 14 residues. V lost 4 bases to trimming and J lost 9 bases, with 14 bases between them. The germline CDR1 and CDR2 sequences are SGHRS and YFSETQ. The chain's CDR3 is CASSLGGESSPLHF. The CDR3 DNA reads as TGCGCCAGCAGCCTCGGAGGGGAGAGTTCACCCCTCCACTTT.

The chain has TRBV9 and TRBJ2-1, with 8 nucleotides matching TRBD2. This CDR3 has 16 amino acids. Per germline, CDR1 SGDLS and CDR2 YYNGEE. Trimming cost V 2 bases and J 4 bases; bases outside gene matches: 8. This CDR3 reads CASSVRSGSFYNEQFF. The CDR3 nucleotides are TGTGCCAGCAGCGTTAGGAGCGGGAGTTTTTACAATGAGCAGTTCTTC.

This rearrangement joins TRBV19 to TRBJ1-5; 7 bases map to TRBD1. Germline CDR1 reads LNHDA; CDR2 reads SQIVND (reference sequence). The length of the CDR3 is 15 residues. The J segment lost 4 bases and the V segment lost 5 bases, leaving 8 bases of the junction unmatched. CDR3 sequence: CASSGQGVSNQPQHF. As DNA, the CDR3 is TGTGCCAGTAGTGGGCAGGGGGTCTCAAATCAGCCCCAGCATTTT. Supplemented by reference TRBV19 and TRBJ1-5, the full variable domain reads DGGITQSPKYLFRKEGQNVTLSCEQNLNHDAMYWYRQDPGQGLRLIYYSQIVNDFQKGDIAEGYSVSREKKESFPLTVTSAQKNPTAFYLCASSGQGVSNQPQHFGDGTRLSIL.

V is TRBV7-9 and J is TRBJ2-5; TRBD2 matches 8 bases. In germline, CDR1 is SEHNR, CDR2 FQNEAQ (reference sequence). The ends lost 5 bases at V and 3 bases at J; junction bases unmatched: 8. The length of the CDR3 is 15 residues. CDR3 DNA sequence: TGTGCCAGCAGCCCGGGGGGGCGGGAGGAAGAGACCCAGTACTTC. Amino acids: CASSPGGREEETQYF.

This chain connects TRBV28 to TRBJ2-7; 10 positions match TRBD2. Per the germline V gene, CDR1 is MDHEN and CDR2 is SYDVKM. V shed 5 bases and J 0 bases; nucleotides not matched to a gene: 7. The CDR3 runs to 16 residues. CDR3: CASSGPGTSASYEQYF. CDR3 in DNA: TGTGCCAGCAGTGGCCCTGGGACTAGCGCCTCCTACGAGCAGTACTTC.

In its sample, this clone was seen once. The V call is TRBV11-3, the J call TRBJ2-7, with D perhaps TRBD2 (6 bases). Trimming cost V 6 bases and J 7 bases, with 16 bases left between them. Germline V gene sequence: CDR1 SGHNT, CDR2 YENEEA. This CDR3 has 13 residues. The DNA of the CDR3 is TGTGCCAGCAGTCGGACTACCCTGGGGGAGCAGTACTTC. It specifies CASSRTTLGEQYF.

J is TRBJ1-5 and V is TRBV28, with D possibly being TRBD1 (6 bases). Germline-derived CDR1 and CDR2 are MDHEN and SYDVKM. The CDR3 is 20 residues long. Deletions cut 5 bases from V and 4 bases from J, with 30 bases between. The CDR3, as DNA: TGTGCCAGCAGTCCAGGAAGGCGGACAGTTAGATACCATATTAATCAGCCCCAGCATTTT. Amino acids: CASSPGRRTVRYHINQPQHF.